The rows below give T cell receptor beta chains drawn from one sample of a study of blood T cell repertoires in COVID-19. Using immunoSEQ multiplex PCR, the repertoire was profiled, and TCRdb retains in-frame clones only, with some absent. This sample has approximately 10,000 clones; around 90% occur once, and the top ten carry approximately 20%. The sample comprised peripheral blood. These receptors originate from a woman aged 60-75 years with active COVID-19. CDR3s include the opening cysteine and the closing phenylalanine or tryptophan. Fields, in order: clone size, D gene, V gene, J gene, CDR3 DNA, CDR3 protein. D genes are given only for firm matches. Size is stated for part of the rows, as once, few or many counts, or as a class when the clone is expanded.

abundance: NA; d_gene: NA; v_gene: TRBV7-2; j_gene: TRBJ2-7; CDR3nt: TGTGCCAGCAGCCCCGGGACTCACTCCTACGAGCAGTACTTC; CDR3aa: CASSPGTHSYEQYF
abundance: NA; d_gene: TRBD1; v_gene: TRBV28; j_gene: TRBJ2-1; CDR3nt: TGTGCCAGCAGTTTGGACAGGGGGTACAATGAGCAGTTCTTC; CDR3aa: CASSLDRGYNEQFF
abundance: NA; d_gene: TRBD1; v_gene: TRBV9; j_gene: TRBJ2-5; CDR3nt: TGTGCCAGCAGCCGGGACAGGGGGGCTGAAGAGACCCAGTACTTC; CDR3aa: CASSRDRGAEETQYF
abundance: NA; d_gene: TRBD1; v_gene: TRBV6-5; j_gene: TRBJ2-7; CDR3nt: TGTGCCAGCAGAACCGGGACAGCTTTTTCCTACGAGCAGTACTTC; CDR3aa: CASRTGTAFSYEQYF
abundance: NA; d_gene: TRBD2; v_gene: TRBV5-1; j_gene: TRBJ2-3; CDR3nt: TGCGCCAGCAGCGAGCAGACTAGCGGATCCACAGATACGCAGTATTTT; CDR3aa: CASSEQTSGSTDTQYF
abundance: NA; d_gene: NA; v_gene: TRBV29-1; j_gene: TRBJ1-2; CDR3nt: TGCAGCGTTGCCGGGTCCAACTATGGCTACACCTTC; CDR3aa: CSVAGSNYGYTF
abundance: NA; d_gene: TRBD1; v_gene: TRBV10-3; j_gene: TRBJ1-5; CDR3nt: TGTGCCGTCGCCGGACAGGGGGAACAGCCCCAGCATTTT; CDR3aa: CAVAGQGEQPQHF
abundance: NA; d_gene: TRBD1; v_gene: TRBV19; j_gene: TRBJ2-3; CDR3nt: TGTGCCAGTAGCCCCGGACAGGCCACAGATACGCAGTATTTT; CDR3aa: CASSPGQATDTQYF
abundance: NA; d_gene: NA; v_gene: TRBV20-1; j_gene: TRBJ1-1; CDR3nt: TGCAGTGGGGGCGGGGACACTGAAGCTTTCTTT; CDR3aa: CSGGGDTEAFF
abundance: NA; d_gene: TRBD1; v_gene: TRBV4-1; j_gene: TRBJ1-2; CDR3nt: TGCGCCAGCAGCCAAAACAGGGGAATCGCCTACACCTTC; CDR3aa: CASSQNRGIAYTF
abundance: NA; d_gene: TRBD1; v_gene: TRBV6-5; j_gene: TRBJ2-2; CDR3nt: TGTGCCACCGAGGACAGGGGCGGGACCGGGGAGCTGTTTTTT; CDR3aa: CATEDRGGTGELFF
abundance: NA; d_gene: TRBD2; v_gene: TRBV2; j_gene: TRBJ2-1; CDR3nt: TGTGCCAGCAGGGGGCAGCGGGGGGCCGGTTTCAATGAGCAGTTCTTC; CDR3aa: CASRGQRGAGFNEQFF
abundance: NA; d_gene: TRBD1; v_gene: TRBV6-5; j_gene: TRBJ1-4; CDR3nt: TGTGCCAGCAGTTCCGGGACAGAGAATGAAAAACTGTTTTTT; CDR3aa: CASSSGTENEKLFF
abundance: NA; d_gene: TRBD2; v_gene: TRBV13; j_gene: TRBJ2-1; CDR3nt: TGTGCCAGCAGCTTCGGGACTAGCGAGAAGTTCTTC; CDR3aa: CASSFGTSEKFF
abundance: NA; d_gene: TRBD1; v_gene: TRBV7-9; j_gene: TRBJ2-2; CDR3nt: TGTGCCAGCAGCCTATGGGACAGTAAGGGCGGGGAGCTGTTTTTT; CDR3aa: CASSLWDSKGGELFF
abundance: once; d_gene: TRBD1; v_gene: TRBV19; j_gene: TRBJ2-3; CDR3nt: TGTGCCAGTAGTATGACAGGGCAGGGTGTGACAGATACGCAGTATTTT; CDR3aa: CASSMTGQGVTDTQYF
abundance: NA; d_gene: TRBD1; v_gene: TRBV7-8; j_gene: TRBJ1-4; CDR3nt: TGTGCCAGCAGCTTAGCCCCGAAGGCAGGGGGCAGGAAGGAAAAACTGTTTTTT; CDR3aa: CASSLAPKAGGRKEKLFF
abundance: NA; d_gene: NA; v_gene: TRBV2; j_gene: TRBJ1-6; CDR3nt: TGTGCCAGCAATGGACTGCAAAGAGTCCACTTT; CDR3aa: CASNGLQRVHF
abundance: NA; d_gene: TRBD1; v_gene: TRBV6-1; j_gene: TRBJ2-1; CDR3nt: TGTGCCAGCAGTGGCCTACCGGGACAGGGCGGCAATGAGCAGTTCTTC; CDR3aa: CASSGLPGQGGNEQFF
abundance: once; d_gene: NA; v_gene: TRBV18; j_gene: TRBJ2-3; CDR3nt: TGTGCCAGCTCTAGGCCTGGGGCCGGTGCAGATACGCAGTATTTT; CDR3aa: CASSRPGAGADTQYF
abundance: NA; d_gene: NA; v_gene: TRBV6-6; j_gene: TRBJ2-1; CDR3nt: TGTGCCAGCAGTTACCCGGACAGTCGGGCAGAGCAGTTCTTC; CDR3aa: CASSYPDSRAEQFF
abundance: NA; d_gene: NA; v_gene: TRBV28; j_gene: TRBJ2-6; CDR3nt: TGTGCCAGCAGTTTGAGCGGTCTGGGCTCTGGGGCCAACGTCCTGACTTTC; CDR3aa: CASSLSGLGSGANVLTF
abundance: NA; d_gene: TRBD1; v_gene: TRBV24-1; j_gene: TRBJ2-3; CDR3nt: TGTGCCACCAGTGATCGCGGGACAGGGGAAGATACGCAGTATTTT; CDR3aa: CATSDRGTGEDTQYF
abundance: NA; d_gene: TRBD2; v_gene: TRBV5-1; j_gene: TRBJ2-1; CDR3nt: TGCGCCAGCAGCACAGCGGGGATCTCCTACAATGAGCAGTTCTTC; CDR3aa: CASSTAGISYNEQFF
abundance: once; d_gene: TRBD1; v_gene: TRBV6-5; j_gene: TRBJ1-5; CDR3nt: TGTGCCAGCAGTTACCACGGGACAGGGGACTTCCAGCATTTT; CDR3aa: CASSYHGTGDFQHF
abundance: NA; d_gene: TRBD1; v_gene: TRBV5-1; j_gene: TRBJ1-2; CDR3nt: TGCGCCAGCAGCTTGGGACAGGGGAACTATGGCTACACCTTC; CDR3aa: CASSLGQGNYGYTF
abundance: NA; d_gene: TRBD2; v_gene: TRBV2; j_gene: TRBJ2-5; CDR3nt: TGTGCCAGCAGCCCCCCAGCGGGAATAGCTGAGACCCAGTACTTC; CDR3aa: CASSPPAGIAETQYF
abundance: NA; d_gene: TRBD2; v_gene: TRBV7-2; j_gene: TRBJ2-5; CDR3nt: TGTGCCAGCAGCCTCATAGCGGGGGGGCAGCCAGAGACCCAGTACTTC; CDR3aa: CASSLIAGGQPETQYF
abundance: once; d_gene: NA; v_gene: TRBV7-2; j_gene: TRBJ1-4; CDR3nt: TGTGCTAGCAGCTCCCTGGGGAGGGGAGATGAAAAACTGTTTTTT; CDR3aa: CASSSLGRGDEKLFF
abundance: NA; d_gene: TRBD1; v_gene: TRBV7-8; j_gene: TRBJ1-1; CDR3nt: TGTGCCAGCAGCTCCCACAGGGGGCGGACGAACACTGAAGCTTTCTTT; CDR3aa: CASSSHRGRTNTEAFF
abundance: NA; d_gene: TRBD2; v_gene: TRBV6-5; j_gene: TRBJ2-1; CDR3nt: TGTGCCAGCACACGGGGGGGGCCCCGCAATGAGCAGTTCTTC; CDR3aa: CASTRGGPRNEQFF
abundance: NA; d_gene: NA; v_gene: TRBV6-6; j_gene: TRBJ1-1; CDR3nt: TGTGCCAGCAGTTACTTGGAGCCCGTGAACACTGAAGCTTTCTTT; CDR3aa: CASSYLEPVNTEAFF
abundance: NA; d_gene: NA; v_gene: TRBV13; j_gene: TRBJ1-2; CDR3nt: TGTGCCAGCAGCTTAGCGGAACAGGGTGACTATGGCTACACCTTC; CDR3aa: CASSLAEQGDYGYTF
abundance: NA; d_gene: NA; v_gene: TRBV5-1; j_gene: TRBJ1-2; CDR3nt: TGCGCCAGCAGCTTGCGCCGAATCGGGGACTATGGCTACACCTTC; CDR3aa: CASSLRRIGDYGYTF
abundance: NA; d_gene: TRBD2; v_gene: TRBV7-9; j_gene: TRBJ2-7; CDR3nt: TGTGCCAGCAGCTTTACTACTAGCGGCAATGAGCAGTACTTC; CDR3aa: CASSFTTSGNEQYF
abundance: NA; d_gene: TRBD2; v_gene: TRBV5-1; j_gene: TRBJ2-7; CDR3nt: TGCGCCAGCAGCTTGGGTACTAGCGGGTTCTCCTACGAGCAGTACTTC; CDR3aa: CASSLGTSGFSYEQYF
abundance: NA; d_gene: NA; v_gene: TRBV27; j_gene: TRBJ2-1; CDR3nt: TGTGCCAGCAGTTTGAAGGGAGTCCAATACGGGAGCTATGAGCAGTTCTTC; CDR3aa: CASSLKGVQYGSYEQFF
abundance: NA; d_gene: NA; v_gene: TRBV5-1; j_gene: TRBJ1-4; CDR3nt: TGCGCCAGCAGCCCCACTTTCGGTGAAAAACTGTTTTTT; CDR3aa: CASSPTFGEKLFF
abundance: NA; d_gene: NA; v_gene: TRBV20-1; j_gene: TRBJ2-1; CDR3nt: TGCAGTGCTAGTCCCGGGAGCTCCTACAATGAGCAGTTCTTC; CDR3aa: CSASPGSSYNEQFF
abundance: NA; d_gene: NA; v_gene: TRBV9; j_gene: TRBJ2-1; CDR3nt: TGTGCCAGCAGCGCCGGGAAGGGCTCCTACAATGAGCAGTTCTTC; CDR3aa: CASSAGKGSYNEQFF
abundance: NA; d_gene: TRBD1; v_gene: TRBV5-1; j_gene: TRBJ2-3; CDR3nt: TGCGCCAGCAGCTTCAATCCGGGACAGGGGCAGGCAGATACGCAGTATTTT; CDR3aa: CASSFNPGQGQADTQYF
abundance: NA; d_gene: TRBD1; v_gene: TRBV9; j_gene: TRBJ1-1; CDR3nt: TGTGCCAGCAGCGTAGGACAGGGGGCCGTTGGCACTGAAGCTTTCTTT; CDR3aa: CASSVGQGAVGTEAFF
abundance: NA; d_gene: TRBD2; v_gene: TRBV29-1; j_gene: TRBJ2-1; CDR3nt: TGCAGCGGCTGGGAGGGCAATGAGCAGTTCTTC; CDR3aa: CSGWEGNEQFF
abundance: NA; d_gene: TRBD1; v_gene: TRBV11-2; j_gene: TRBJ1-5; CDR3nt: TGTGCCAGCAGCGTTGATGCCGGGACAGTCATTCAGCCCCAGCATTTT; CDR3aa: CASSVDAGTVIQPQHF
abundance: NA; d_gene: TRBD2; v_gene: TRBV7-3; j_gene: TRBJ2-1; CDR3nt: TGTGCCAGCAGCTTAGGGGCGCGGGGGGCCCAAAATGAGCAGTTCTTC; CDR3aa: CASSLGARGAQNEQFF
abundance: NA; d_gene: TRBD1; v_gene: TRBV9; j_gene: TRBJ2-2; CDR3nt: TGTGCCAGCACCCAGGGACAGGGGAGCACCGGGGAGCTGTTTTTT; CDR3aa: CASTQGQGSTGELFF
abundance: once; d_gene: TRBD1; v_gene: TRBV9; j_gene: TRBJ1-2; CDR3nt: TGTGCCAGCAGCGTACATACCGGACAGGAAAATGGCTACACCTTC; CDR3aa: CASSVHTGQENGYTF
abundance: NA; d_gene: TRBD2; v_gene: TRBV10-3; j_gene: TRBJ2-3; CDR3nt: TGTGCCATCAGAGGGTGGCTAGCGGGAGTTTTAGATACGCAGTATTTT; CDR3aa: CAIRGWLAGVLDTQYF
abundance: few; d_gene: NA; v_gene: TRBV28; j_gene: TRBJ1-5; CDR3nt: TGTGCCAGCAGTTTAGGGGCCTCTTCGAATTCCCCCAATCAGCCCCAGCATTTT; CDR3aa: CASSLGASSNSPNQPQHF
abundance: NA; d_gene: NA; v_gene: TRBV30; j_gene: TRBJ2-3; CDR3nt: TGTGCCTGGAGTGGGAGAGGGGGACGCACAGATACGCAGTATTTT; CDR3aa: CAWSGRGGRTDTQYF
abundance: NA; d_gene: NA; v_gene: TRBV9; j_gene: TRBJ2-3; CDR3nt: TGTGCCAGCAGCGATACAGGAAGCACAGATACGCAGTATTTT; CDR3aa: CASSDTGSTDTQYF
abundance: NA; d_gene: NA; v_gene: TRBV4-2; j_gene: TRBJ2-1; CDR3nt: TGTGCCAGCAGCCACCCTGTTGTAGCAGGAGGGAATGAGCAGTTCTTC; CDR3aa: CASSHPVVAGGNEQFF
abundance: NA; d_gene: TRBD1; v_gene: TRBV19; j_gene: TRBJ1-5; CDR3nt: TGTGCCAGTGGACAGGGGGCGGGAGGTCAGCCCCAGCATTTT; CDR3aa: CASGQGAGGQPQHF